Sequencing of this TCR beta chain was carried out in a study of cytomegalovirus exposure and HLA in healthy donors. General study results and limits: Compared with the approximately 700-donor mean, an Asian-associated ancestry cluster reportedly had fewer N-insertions, according to a later analysis. Indistinguishability led to the exclusion of some V segments, TRBV6-2 and TRBV6-3 included. In a later analysis, the majority of CMV-associated beta chains seemingly showed HLA restriction.

A word on this clone: The antigen remains undetermined.

These donors counted as nominally healthy when sampled, but unrecorded immune exposures were likely. It was with 60 Vbeta and 13 Jbeta primers that the PCR ran. Data came from immunoSEQ multiplex PCR; TCRdb stores just in-frame clones and leaves some out. The data contain 75,000 to 85,000 clones, over 70% of them singletons. The length of the CDR3 is 15 residues. Trimming removed 2 bases from V and 3 bases from J, with 10 bases in between. Germline V lookup: CDR1 SEHNR, CDR2 FQNEAQ (reference sequence). The receptor comes from a male donor in good health and CMV-seronegative. V usage is TRBV7-9 and J usage is TRBJ2-2, with D tentatively TRBD2 (5 bases). The specimen sequenced was PBMCs. As DNA, the CDR3 is TGTGCCAGCAGCTTACAGGAGGTGTACACCGGGGAGCTGTTTTTT. Protein: CASSLQEVYTGELFF.